A single sample gave rise to the 3 T cell receptor beta chains below, sequenced in a study of shared clonotypes between healthy human individuals. The protocol was immunoSEQ multiplex PCR, while the TCRdb copy is restricted to in-frame clones and leaves out a portion. The sample comprises 550,000 to 650,000 clones, roughly 96% of which are singletons, and about 0.12% rests with the top ten. Naive CD8 cells lacked CD45RO and underwent positive selection for CCR7, leaving out terminally differentiated effector memory CD45RA+ cells. Sequencing was performed on naive CD8+ T cells sorted from blood. Receptors were obtained from a woman aged 30 to 39 in good health.

As for this clone: This specimen includes other DNA sequences encoding the same CDR3. The rearrangement joins TRBV7-9 to TRBJ2-7; 7 bases agree with TRBD1. Germline loops: CDR1 SEHNR, CDR2 FQNEAQ (reference sequence). The V segment lost 5 bases and the J segment 6 bases; nucleotides outside the gene matches: 4. The CDR3 extends over 12 amino acids. The CDR3 loop reads CASSPGTAEQYF. The CDR3 coding sequence is TGTGCCAGCAGCCCGGGGACAGCCGAGCAGTACTTC.

The V and J genes are TRBV27 and TRBJ1-5, with D uncertain. Between the trimmed V and J ends, which lost 4 bases and 5 bases, there was a span of 15 bases. The germline gives CDR1 MNHEY, CDR2 SMNVEV (reference sequence). This CDR3 spans 15 amino acids. CDR3 sequence (DNA): TGTGCCAGCAGTTCGCATGTTGGAACTCATCAGCCCCAGCATTTT. Protein sequence: CASSSHVGTHQPQHF.

The V call is TRBV7-9, the J call TRBJ2-7; D may be TRBD2 (8 bases). This CDR3 spans 18 amino acids. CDR1 is SEHNR, CDR2 FQNEAQ, per germline (reference sequence). Trimming removed 2 bases from V and 2 bases from J, with 22 bases in between. The CDR3 coding sequence is TGTGCCAGCAGCTTACGGGAGGGGGCGAGCCTAGACCCCTACGAGCAGTACTTC. Protein: CASSLREGASLDPYEQYF.